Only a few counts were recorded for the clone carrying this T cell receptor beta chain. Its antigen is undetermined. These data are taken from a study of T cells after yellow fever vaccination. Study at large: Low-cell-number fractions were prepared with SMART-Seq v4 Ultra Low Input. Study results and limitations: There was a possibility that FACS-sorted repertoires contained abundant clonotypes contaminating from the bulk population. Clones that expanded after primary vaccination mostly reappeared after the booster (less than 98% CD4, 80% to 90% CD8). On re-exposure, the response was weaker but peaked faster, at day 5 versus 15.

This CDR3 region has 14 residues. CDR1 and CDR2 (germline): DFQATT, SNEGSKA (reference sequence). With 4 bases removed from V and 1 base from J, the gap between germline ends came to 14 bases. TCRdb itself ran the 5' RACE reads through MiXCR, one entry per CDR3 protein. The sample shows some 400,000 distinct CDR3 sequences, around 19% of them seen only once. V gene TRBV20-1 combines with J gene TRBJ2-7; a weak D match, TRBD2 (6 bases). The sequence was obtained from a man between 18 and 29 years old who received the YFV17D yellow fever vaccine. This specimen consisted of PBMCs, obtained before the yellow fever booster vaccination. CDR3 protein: CSATSGARSYEQYF. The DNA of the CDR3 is TGCAGTGCTACTTCGGGAGCCCGATCCTACGAGCAGTACTTC.